These 12 T cell receptor beta chains originate from one sample sequenced in a study of cytomegalovirus exposure and HLA in healthy donors. This PCR relied on a set of 60 Vbeta primers and 13 Jbeta primers. The protocol was immunoSEQ multiplex PCR, while the TCRdb copy is restricted to in-frame clones and leaves out a portion. The sample includes some 130,000 clones, 65% to 70% of them seen just once. Sequencing was done on a sample of PBMCs. The receptors stem from a human donor in good health.

The chain links TRBV19 to TRBJ1-5; TRBD1 matches 8 bases. Germline V gives CDR1 LNHDA, CDR2 SQIVND (reference sequence). Trimming cost V 7 bases and J 11 bases; bases outside gene matches: 16. CDR3 length: 15 residues. DNA for the CDR3: TGTGCCAGTATCGAGACAGGGGACCCGCTTCAAACCCAGCATTTT. Residues: CASIETGDPLQTQHF.

The chain uses TRBV28 and TRBJ1-1; unclear D gene. V was cut by 7 bases and J by 0 bases, with 12 bases left in between. CDR1 is MDHEN, CDR2 SYDVKM, per germline. The CDR3 is 14 residues long. As DNA, the CDR3 is TGTGCCAGCAAGAAGGCGGCAGTGAACACTGAAGCTTTCTTT. It is translated as CASKKAAVNTEAFF. The full variable domain, with the rest looked up from reference TRBV28 and TRBJ1-1, is DVKVTQSSRYLVKRTGEKVFLECVQDMDHENMFWYRQDPGLGLRLIYFSYDVKMKEKGDIPEGYSVSREKKERFSLILESASTNQTSMYLCASKKAAVNTEAFFGQGTRLTVV.

This chain joins TRBV9 and TRBJ1-5; TRBD1 might be the D (5 bases). CDR3 size: 15 residues. Looked up from germline, CDR1 is SGDLS and CDR2 is YYNGEE. V lost 3 bases, J lost 8 bases, and 18 bases lay in between. The CDR3 here is CASSGGGVVREPQHF. The DNA of the CDR3 is TGTGCCAGCAGCGGAGGAGGGGTGGTTCGCGAGCCCCAGCATTTT.

This clone was counted once. The chain couples TRBV6-1 to TRBJ2-5; D might be TRBD1 (7 bases). V lost 1 base and J lost 2, with 11 bases in between. The germline CDR1 and CDR2 sequences are MNHNS and SASEGT. CDR3 size: 15 residues. CDR3 nucleotides: TGTGCCAGCAGTGAAGTGACAGGGACTCAAGAGACCCAGTACTTC. This codes for CASSEVTGTQETQYF.

The chain couples TRBV7-2 to TRBJ1-1; D remains unclear. Trimming cost V 4 bases and J 5 bases, with 11 bases left between them. The CDR3 contains 13 residues. Looked up from germline, CDR1 is SGHTA and CDR2 is FQGNSA. In DNA, the CDR3 is TGTGCCAGCAGCTCCGGTCCGGGGACTGAAGCTTTCTTT. Protein sequence: CASSSGPGTEAFF.

V and J are TRBV6-4 and TRBJ2-1; 7 bases fit TRBD1. The V gene's germline CDR1 is MRHNA and CDR2 SNTAGT. The CDR3 covers 16 residues. V gave up 4 bases and J gave up 4 bases; unmatched junction bases: 10. For the CDR3, the DNA is TGTGCCAGCAGTGCATTGACCGGGACAGTTTACAATGAGCAGTTCTTC. It encodes CASSALTGTVYNEQFF.

V usage is TRBV28 and J usage is TRBJ1-2; the match to TRBD1 covers 9 bases. After removal of 5 bases from V and 7 bases from J, the junction contained 8 bases not matched to a gene. CDR1 is MDHEN, CDR2 SYDVKM, per germline. The CDR3 sequence is 14 residues long. In DNA form, the CDR3 reads TGTGCCAGCAGTCACCGGGACAGGGTTGTTGGCTACACCTTC. Its protein is CASSHRDRVVGYTF.

This sequence joins TRBV19 and TRBJ2-2, with TRBD1 matching 8 bases. Germline V gene sequence: CDR1 LNHDA, CDR2 SQIVND (reference sequence). The CDR3 consists of 16 residues. The V and J ends lost 5 bases and 2 bases, in that order; junction bases with no gene match: 7. The CDR3 here is CASSPTGGSNTGELFF. The CDR3 region has the DNA TGTGCCAGTAGTCCCACAGGGGGAAGCAACACCGGGGAGCTGTTTTTT.

This chain links TRBV19 with TRBJ2-7, with 10 bases matching TRBD1. The CDR3 sequence is 15 residues long. Trimming at V came to 6 bases and at J to 6 bases, leaving 11 bases not matched to a gene. From germline, CDR1 is LNHDA and CDR2 SQIVND (reference sequence). The CDR3 coding sequence is TGTGCCAGTAGGGAGACGGGACAGGGGTCCGCCGAGCAGTACTTC. Translating gives CASRETGQGSAEQYF.

The chain uses TRBV6-1 and TRBJ1-1; 8 bases are shared with TRBD1. Germline V gives CDR1 MNHNS, CDR2 SASEGT. The CDR3 covers 13 residues. V was clipped by 3 bases and J by 9 bases; unmatched bases: 6. CDR3 nucleotides: TGTGCCAGCAGTGAGGGGACAGGATCGCAAGCTTTCTTT. Amino acid sequence: CASSEGTGSQAFF.

This rearrangement joins TRBV4-1 to TRBJ2-5; D is perhaps TRBD2 (5 bases). V was pared by 1 base and J by 4 bases, with 10 bases between. Germline-derived CDR1 and CDR2 are MGHRA and YSYEKL. The CDR3 runs to 14 residues. CDR3 DNA: TGCGCCAGCAGCCAAGGGACCGGGGTAGAGACCCAGTACTTC. Its protein product is CASSQGTGVETQYF.

The CDR3 region has the DNA TGTGCCAGCAGCTTAGGCAGGGGAGCAGATACGCAGTATTTT. This sequence encodes CASSLGRGADTQYF. This sequence joins TRBV7-7 and TRBJ2-3; tentative D call: TRBD1 (6 bases). The ends were cut back, 1 base at V and 4 bases at J, with 9 bases in the middle. Germline V gives CDR1 SSHAT, CDR2 FNYEAQ (reference sequence). The CDR3 sequence is 14 residues long.